This T cell receptor (beta chain) comes out of a study of Graves' ophthalmopathy and Graves' hyperthyroidism. RNA transcripts served as template for amplifying TCR beta CDR3 sequences. HTBI primers were used in a first-round RT-PCR, which preceded a second-round multiplex PCR. One entry per CDR3 protein, called by TCRdb with MiXCR from the multiplex PCR reads. The table lists more than 1,000,000 distinct CDR3 sequences, about 38% of them singletons. The CDR3 runs to 16 residues. Germline V lookup: CDR1 DFQATT, CDR2 SNEGSKA (reference sequence). V lost 6 bases, J lost 9 bases, and 22 bases stayed unmatched. The study, taken as a whole, reports: Ophthalmopathy and stable hyperthyroidism were discriminated by a 13-signature model, with about 91% sensitivity and under 84% specificity.

Other autoimmune diseases, uncontrolled infections, pregnancy or lactation ruled patients out of participation. Notes on this clonotype: Antigen unknown. This may arise from a read error, as a much more abundant clone is one base away.

The chain uses TRBV20-1 and TRBJ2-5; the match to TRBD2 covers 7 bases. The source of this sequence is an adult man with Graves' hyperthyroidism. The sample comprised peripheral blood or thyroid tissue (not recorded which). The CDR3 DNA reads TGCAGTGCGCCCGCCCCGGATCCCGCCCGGGGGGAGGCCCAGTACTTC. Its protein product is CSAPAPDPARGEAQYF.